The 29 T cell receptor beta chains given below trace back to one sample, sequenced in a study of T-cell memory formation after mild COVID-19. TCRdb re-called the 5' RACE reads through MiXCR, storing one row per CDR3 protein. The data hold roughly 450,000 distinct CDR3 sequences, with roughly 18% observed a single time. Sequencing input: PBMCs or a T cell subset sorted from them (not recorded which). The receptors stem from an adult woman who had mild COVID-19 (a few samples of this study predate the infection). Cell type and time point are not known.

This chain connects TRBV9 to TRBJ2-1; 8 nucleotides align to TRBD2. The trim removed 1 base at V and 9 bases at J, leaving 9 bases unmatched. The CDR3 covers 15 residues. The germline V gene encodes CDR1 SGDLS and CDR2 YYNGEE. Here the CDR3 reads CASSVLAGERGEQFF. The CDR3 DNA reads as TGTGCCAGCAGCGTACTAGCGGGCGAACGTGGTGAGCAGTTCTTC. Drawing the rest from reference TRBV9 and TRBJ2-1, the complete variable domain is DSGVTQTPKHLITATGQRVTLRCSPRSGDLSVYWYQQSLDQGLQFLIQYYNGEERAKGNILERFSAQQFPDLHSELNLSSLELGDSALYFCASSVLAGERGEQFFGPGTRLTVL.

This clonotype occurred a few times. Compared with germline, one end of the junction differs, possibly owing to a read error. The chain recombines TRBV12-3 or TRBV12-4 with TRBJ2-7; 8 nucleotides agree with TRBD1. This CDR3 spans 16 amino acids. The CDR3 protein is CASRLGTGDTSYEQYF. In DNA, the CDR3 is TGTGCCAGCAGGTTAGGGACAGGCGATACCTCCTACGAGCAGTACTTC.

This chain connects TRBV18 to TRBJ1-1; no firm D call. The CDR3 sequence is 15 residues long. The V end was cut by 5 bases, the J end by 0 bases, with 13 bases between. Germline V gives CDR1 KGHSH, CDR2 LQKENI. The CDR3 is CASSTMGRLNTEAFF. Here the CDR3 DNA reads TGTGCCAGCTCAACTATGGGGAGGCTGAACACTGAAGCTTTCTTT.

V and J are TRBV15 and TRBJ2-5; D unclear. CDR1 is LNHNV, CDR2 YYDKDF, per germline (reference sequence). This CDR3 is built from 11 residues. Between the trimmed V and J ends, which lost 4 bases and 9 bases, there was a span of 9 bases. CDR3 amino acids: CATSTPLAQYF. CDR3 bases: TGTGCCACCAGCACCCCTTTAGCCCAGTACTTC.

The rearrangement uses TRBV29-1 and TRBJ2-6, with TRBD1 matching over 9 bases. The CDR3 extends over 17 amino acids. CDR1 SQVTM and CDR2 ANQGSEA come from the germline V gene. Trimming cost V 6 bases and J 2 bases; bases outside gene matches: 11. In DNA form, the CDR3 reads TGCAGCGTCCTAATGTGGGGACAGGGCCCTGGGGCCAACGTCCTGACTTTC. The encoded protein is CSVLMWGQGPGANVLTF.

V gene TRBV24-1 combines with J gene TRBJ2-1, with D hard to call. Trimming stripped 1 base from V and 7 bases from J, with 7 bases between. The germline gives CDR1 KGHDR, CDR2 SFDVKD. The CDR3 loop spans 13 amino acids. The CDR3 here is CATSDFGENEQFF. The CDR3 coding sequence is TGTGCCACCAGTGATTTCGGAGAGAATGAGCAGTTCTTC.

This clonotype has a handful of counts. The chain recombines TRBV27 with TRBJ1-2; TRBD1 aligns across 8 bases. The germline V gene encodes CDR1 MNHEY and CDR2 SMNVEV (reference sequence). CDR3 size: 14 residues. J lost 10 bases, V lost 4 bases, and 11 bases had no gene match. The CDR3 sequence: CASSSWTGLWDYTF. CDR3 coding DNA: TGTGCCAGCAGTTCGTGGACAGGGCTATGGGACTACACCTTC.

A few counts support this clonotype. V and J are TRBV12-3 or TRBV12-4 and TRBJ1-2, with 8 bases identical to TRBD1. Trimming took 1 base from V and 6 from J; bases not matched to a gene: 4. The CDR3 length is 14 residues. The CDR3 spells CASSLGTGNHGYTF. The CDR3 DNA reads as TGTGCCAGCAGTTTAGGGACAGGGAATCATGGCTACACCTTC.

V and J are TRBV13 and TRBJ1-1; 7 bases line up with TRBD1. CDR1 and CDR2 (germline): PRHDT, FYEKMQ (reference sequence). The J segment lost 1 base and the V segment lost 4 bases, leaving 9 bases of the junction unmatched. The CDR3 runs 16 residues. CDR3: CASSWRGLGRNTEAFF. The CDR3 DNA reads TGTGCCAGCAGCTGGAGGGGGCTAGGTCGGAACACTGAAGCTTTCTTT.

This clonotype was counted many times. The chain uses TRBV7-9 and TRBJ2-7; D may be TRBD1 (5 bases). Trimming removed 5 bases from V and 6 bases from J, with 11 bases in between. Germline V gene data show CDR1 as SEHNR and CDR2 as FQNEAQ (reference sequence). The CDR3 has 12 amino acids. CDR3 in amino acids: CASSPSGFEQYF. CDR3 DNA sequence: TGTGCCAGCAGCCCCTCAGGGTTCGAGCAGTACTTC.

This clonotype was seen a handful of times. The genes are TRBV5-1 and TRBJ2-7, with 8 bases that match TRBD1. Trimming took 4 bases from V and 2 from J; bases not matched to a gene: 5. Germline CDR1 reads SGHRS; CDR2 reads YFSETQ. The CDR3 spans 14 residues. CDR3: CASSNRQGTYEQYF. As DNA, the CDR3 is TGCGCCAGCAGCAACCGACAGGGGACCTACGAGCAGTACTTC.

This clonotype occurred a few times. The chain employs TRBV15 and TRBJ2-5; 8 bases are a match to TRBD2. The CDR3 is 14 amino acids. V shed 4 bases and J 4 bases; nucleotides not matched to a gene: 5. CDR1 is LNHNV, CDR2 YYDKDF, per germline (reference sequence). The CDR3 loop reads CATSIAGGRETQYF. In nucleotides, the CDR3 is TGTGCCACCAGCATCGCGGGGGGTAGAGAGACCCAGTACTTC.

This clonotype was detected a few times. CDR3 DNA sequence: TGCAGCGTTGAGCTTCCTTCATGGAACACTGAAGCTTTCTTT. Residues: CSVELPSWNTEAFF. This chain joins TRBV29-1 and TRBJ1-1, with D hard to call. V was pared by 3 bases and J by 1 base, with 12 bases between. Germline CDR1 SQVTM, CDR2 ANQGSEA. The CDR3 spans 14 residues.

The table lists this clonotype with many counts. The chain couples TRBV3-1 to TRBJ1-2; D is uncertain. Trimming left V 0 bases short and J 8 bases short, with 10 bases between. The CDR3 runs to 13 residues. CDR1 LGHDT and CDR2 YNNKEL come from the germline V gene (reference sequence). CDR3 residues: CASSQDRRDGYTF. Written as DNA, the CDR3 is TGTGCCAGCAGCCAAGATAGGAGAGACGGCTACACCTTC. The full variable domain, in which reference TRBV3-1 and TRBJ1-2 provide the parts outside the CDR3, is DTAVSQTPKYLVTQMGNDKSIKCEQNLGHDTMYWYKQDSKKFLKIMFSYNNKELIINETVPNRFSPKSPDKAHLNLHINSLELGDSAVYFCASSQDRRDGYTFGSGTRLTVV.

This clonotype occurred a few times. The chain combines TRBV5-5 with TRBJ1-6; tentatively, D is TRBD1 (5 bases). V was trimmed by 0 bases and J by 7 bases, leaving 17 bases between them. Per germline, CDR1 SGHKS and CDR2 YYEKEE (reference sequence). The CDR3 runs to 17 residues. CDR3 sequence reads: CASSLVRRTRLNSPLHF. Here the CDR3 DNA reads TGTGCCAGCAGCTTGGTCCGGCGGACAAGATTAAATTCACCCCTCCACTTT.

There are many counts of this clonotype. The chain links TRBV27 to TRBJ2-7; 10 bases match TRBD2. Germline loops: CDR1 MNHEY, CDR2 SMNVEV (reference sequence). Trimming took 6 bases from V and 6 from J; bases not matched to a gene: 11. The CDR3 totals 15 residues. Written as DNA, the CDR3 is TGTGCCAGCAGCCCCACTAGCGGGACTCCTAGCGAGCAGTACTTC. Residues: CASSPTSGTPSEQYF.

DNA of the CDR3: TGCGCCAGCAGCTTGAATGAGGGGGCCGATGGCTACACCTTC. Protein product: CASSLNEGADGYTF. The chain carries TRBV5-1 and TRBJ1-2; 7 nucleotides match TRBD1. Trimming cost V 1 base and J 6 bases; bases outside gene matches: 6. The CDR3 is made up of 14 amino acids. Germline V gene lookup returns CDR1 SGHRS and CDR2 YFSETQ.

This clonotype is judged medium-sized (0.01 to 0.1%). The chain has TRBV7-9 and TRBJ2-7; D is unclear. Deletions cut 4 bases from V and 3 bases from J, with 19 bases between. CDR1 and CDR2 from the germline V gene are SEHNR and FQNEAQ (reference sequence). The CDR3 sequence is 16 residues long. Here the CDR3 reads CASSSGLTGTRYEQYF. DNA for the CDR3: TGTGCCAGCAGCTCGGGTTTGACTGGCACCCGCTACGAGCAGTACTTC. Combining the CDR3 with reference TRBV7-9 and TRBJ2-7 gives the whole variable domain DTGVSQNPRHKITKRGQNVTFRCDPISEHNRLYWYRQTLGQGPEFLTYFQNEAQLEKSRLLSDRFSAERPKGSFSTLEIQRTEQGDSAMYLCASSSGLTGTRYEQYFGPGTRLTVT.

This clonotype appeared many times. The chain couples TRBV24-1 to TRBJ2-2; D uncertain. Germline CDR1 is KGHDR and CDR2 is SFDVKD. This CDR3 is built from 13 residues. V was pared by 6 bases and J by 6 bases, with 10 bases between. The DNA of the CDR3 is TGTGCCACCAGTCGTGGGTTCCCCGGGGAGCTGTTTTTT. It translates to CATSRGFPGELFF.

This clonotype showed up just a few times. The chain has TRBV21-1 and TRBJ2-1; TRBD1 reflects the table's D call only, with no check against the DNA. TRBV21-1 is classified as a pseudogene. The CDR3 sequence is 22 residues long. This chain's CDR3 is CASTQGTGVTSGRESSYNEQFF. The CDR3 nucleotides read TGTGCCAGCACCCAGGGGACAGGGGTAACTAGCGGGCGAGAGAGCTCCTACAATGAGCAGTTCTTC.

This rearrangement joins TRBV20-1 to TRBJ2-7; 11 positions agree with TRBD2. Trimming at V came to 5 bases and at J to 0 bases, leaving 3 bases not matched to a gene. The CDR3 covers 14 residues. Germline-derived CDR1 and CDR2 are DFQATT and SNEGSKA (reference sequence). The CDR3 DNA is TGCAGTGCTCCCGGGACTAGCGGCTCCTACGAGCAGTACTTC. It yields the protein CSAPGTSGSYEQYF.

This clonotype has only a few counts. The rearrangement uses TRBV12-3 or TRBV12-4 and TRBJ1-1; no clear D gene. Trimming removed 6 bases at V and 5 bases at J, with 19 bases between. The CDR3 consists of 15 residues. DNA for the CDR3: TGTGCCAGCAGCCATACAGAAGCGGGTAAAACTGAAGCTTTCTTT. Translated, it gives CASSHTEAGKTEAFF.

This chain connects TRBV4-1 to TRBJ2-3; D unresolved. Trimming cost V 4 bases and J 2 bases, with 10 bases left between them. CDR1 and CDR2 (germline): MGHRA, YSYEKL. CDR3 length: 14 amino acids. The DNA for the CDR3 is TGCGCCAGCAGCCGAGAAGATTTCACAGATACGCAGTATTTT. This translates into CASSREDFTDTQYF.

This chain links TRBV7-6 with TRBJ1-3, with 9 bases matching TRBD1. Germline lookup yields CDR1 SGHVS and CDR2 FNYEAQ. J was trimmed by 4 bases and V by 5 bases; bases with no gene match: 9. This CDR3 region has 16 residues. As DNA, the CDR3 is TGTGCCAGCAGCCAAAGCGGGACAGGGATAGGAAACACCATATATTTT. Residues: CASSQSGTGIGNTIYF.

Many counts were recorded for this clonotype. DNA for the CDR3: TGTGCCAGCAGCTCCCGTCGGGGGAATGAGCAGTTCTTC. This encodes CASSSRRGNEQFF. The rearrangement uses TRBV9 and TRBJ2-1, with D possibly matching TRBD2 (6 bases). CDR1 is SGDLS and CDR2 is YYNGEE in the germline V gene. The CDR3 loop spans 13 amino acids. V gave up 4 bases and J gave up 7 bases, with 12 bases separating them.

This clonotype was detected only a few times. The CDR3 coding sequence is TGCAGTGCTAGCTTTGGCCTGAGCTCTGGAAACACCATATATTTT. Protein product: CSASFGLSSGNTIYF. The rearrangement joins TRBV20-1 to TRBJ1-3; no definite D call. The V and J ends lost 3 bases and 0 bases respectively, with 12 bases between them. The length of the CDR3 is 15 residues. Per the germline V gene, CDR1 is DFQATT and CDR2 is SNEGSKA (reference sequence).

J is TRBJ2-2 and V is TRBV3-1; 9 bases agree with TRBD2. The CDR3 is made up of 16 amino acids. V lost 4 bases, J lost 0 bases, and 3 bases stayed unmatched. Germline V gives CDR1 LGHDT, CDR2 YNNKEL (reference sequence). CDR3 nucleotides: TGTGCCAGCAGCCGACTAGCGGAAGCGAACACCGGGGAGCTGTTTTTT. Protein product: CASSRLAEANTGELFF.

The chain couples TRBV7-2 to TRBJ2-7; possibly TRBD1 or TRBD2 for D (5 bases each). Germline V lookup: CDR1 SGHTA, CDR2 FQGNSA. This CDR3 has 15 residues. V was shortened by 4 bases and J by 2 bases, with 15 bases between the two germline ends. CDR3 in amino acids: CASSSTGGLAYEQYF. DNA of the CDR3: TGTGCCAGCAGCTCCACTGGGGGTTTAGCCTACGAGCAGTACTTC.

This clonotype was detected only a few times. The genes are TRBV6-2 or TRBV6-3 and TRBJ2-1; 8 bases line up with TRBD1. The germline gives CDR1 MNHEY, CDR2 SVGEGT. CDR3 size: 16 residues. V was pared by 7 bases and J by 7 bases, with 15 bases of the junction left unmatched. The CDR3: CASTEPPDRDRNEQFF. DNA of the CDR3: TGTGCCAGCACCGAGCCCCCGGACAGGGATCGTAATGAGCAGTTCTTC.